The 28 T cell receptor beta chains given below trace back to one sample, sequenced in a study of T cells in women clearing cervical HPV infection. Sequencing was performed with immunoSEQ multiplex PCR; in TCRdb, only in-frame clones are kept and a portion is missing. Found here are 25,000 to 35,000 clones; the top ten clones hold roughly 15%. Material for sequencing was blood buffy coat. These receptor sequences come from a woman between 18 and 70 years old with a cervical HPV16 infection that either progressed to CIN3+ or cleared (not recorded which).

The CDR3 loop reads CASSCNQGGSPLFF. CDR3 DNA (partial): TGTGCCAGCAGCTGCAATCAGGGAGGGTCACCA. The rearrangement joins TRBV7-2 to TRBJ1-4; maybe TRBD1 (5 bases). The read finishes 3 residues shy of the CDR3 end, and the germline J gene is used to complete it. The CDR3 loop spans 14 amino acids. The germline gives CDR1 SGHTA, CDR2 FQGNSA.

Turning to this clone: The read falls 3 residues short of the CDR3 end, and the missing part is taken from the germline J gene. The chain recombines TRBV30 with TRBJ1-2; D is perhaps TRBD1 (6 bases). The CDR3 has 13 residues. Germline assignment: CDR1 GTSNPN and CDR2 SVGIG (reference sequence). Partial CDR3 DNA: TGTGCCTCAACCCAAGTGGGGGCGCTCGGC. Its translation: CASTQVGALG. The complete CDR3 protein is CASTQVGALGYTF.

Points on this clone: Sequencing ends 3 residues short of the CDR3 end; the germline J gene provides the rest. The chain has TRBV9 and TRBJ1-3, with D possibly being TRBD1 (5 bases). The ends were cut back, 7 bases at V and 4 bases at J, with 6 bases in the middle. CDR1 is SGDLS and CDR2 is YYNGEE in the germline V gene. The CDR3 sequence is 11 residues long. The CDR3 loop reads CASGAGNTIYF. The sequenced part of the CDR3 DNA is TGTGCCAGCGGGGCGGGAAACACC.

CDR3: CSARVTGGIYGYTF. The sequenced part of the CDR3 DNA is TGCAGTGCTAGAGTGACAGGGGGCATCTATGGC. The rearrangement joins TRBV20-1 to TRBJ1-2; TRBD1 matches 10 bases. The CDR3 end falls 3 residues outside the read, so it is completed with the germline J gene. Germline V gene lookup returns CDR1 DFQATT and CDR2 SNEGSKA (reference sequence). CDR3 length equals 14 residues. V gave up 1 base and J gave up 4 bases; unmatched junction bases: 3.

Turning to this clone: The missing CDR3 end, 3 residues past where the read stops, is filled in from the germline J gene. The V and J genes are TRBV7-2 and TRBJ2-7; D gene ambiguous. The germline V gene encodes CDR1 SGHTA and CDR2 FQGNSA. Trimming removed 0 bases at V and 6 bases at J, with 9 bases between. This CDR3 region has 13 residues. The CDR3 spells CASSLAVSGEQYF. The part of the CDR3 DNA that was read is TGTGCCAGCAGCTTAGCGGTTAGTGGCGAG.

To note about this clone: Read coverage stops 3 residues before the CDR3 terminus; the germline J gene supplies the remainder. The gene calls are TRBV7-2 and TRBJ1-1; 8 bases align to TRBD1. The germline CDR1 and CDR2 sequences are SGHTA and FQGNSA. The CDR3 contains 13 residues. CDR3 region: CASSLDREETAFF. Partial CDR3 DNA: TGTGCCAGCAGCTTGGACAGGGAAGAGACA.

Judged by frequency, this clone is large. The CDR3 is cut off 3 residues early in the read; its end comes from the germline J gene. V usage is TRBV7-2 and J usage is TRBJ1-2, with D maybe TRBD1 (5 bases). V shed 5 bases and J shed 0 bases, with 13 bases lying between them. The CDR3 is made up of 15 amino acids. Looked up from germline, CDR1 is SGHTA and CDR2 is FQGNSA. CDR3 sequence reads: CASSPPAGTNYGYTF. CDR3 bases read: TGTGCCAGCAGCCCCCCCGCAGGGACTAACTATGGC. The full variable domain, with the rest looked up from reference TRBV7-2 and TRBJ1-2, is GAGVSQSPSNKVTEKGKDVELRCDPISGHTALYWYRQSLGQGLEFLIYFQGNSAPDKSGLPSDRFSAERTGGSVSTLTIQRTQQEDSAVYLCASSPPAGTNYGYTFGSGTRLTVV.

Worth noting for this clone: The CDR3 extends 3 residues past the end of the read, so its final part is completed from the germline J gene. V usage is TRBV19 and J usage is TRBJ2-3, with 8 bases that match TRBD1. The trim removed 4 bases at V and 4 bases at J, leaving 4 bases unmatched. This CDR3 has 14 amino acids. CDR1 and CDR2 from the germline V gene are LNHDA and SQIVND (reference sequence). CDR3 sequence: CASSTGQGADTQYF. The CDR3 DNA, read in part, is TGTGCCAGTAGTACCGGACAGGGAGCAGATACG. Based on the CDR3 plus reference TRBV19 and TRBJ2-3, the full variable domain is DGGITQSPKYLFRKEGQNVTLSCEQNLNHDAMYWYRQDPGQGLRLIYYSQIVNDFQKGDIAEGYSVSREKKESFPLTVTSAQKNPTAFYLCASSTGQGADTQYFGPGTRLTVL.

Here the CDR3 reads CASSHRDHLETQYF. The CDR3 bases that were read are TGTGCCAGCAGCCACAGGGATCATTTGGAGACC. V gene TRBV7-9 combines with J gene TRBJ2-5; D may be TRBD1 (6 bases). The read stops 3 residues short of the end of the CDR3; the missing end is completed from the germline J gene. The CDR3 contains 14 residues. Trimming removed 5 bases from V and 5 bases from J, with 15 bases in between. The germline V gene encodes CDR1 SEHNR and CDR2 FQNEAQ (reference sequence).

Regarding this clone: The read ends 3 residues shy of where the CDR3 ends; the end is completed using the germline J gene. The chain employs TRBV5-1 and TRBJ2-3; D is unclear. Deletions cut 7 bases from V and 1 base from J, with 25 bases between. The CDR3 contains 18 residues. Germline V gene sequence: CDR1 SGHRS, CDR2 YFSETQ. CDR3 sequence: CASRPRYGGLGGTDTQYF. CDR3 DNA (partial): TGCGCCAGCCGACCCCGCTACGGTGGCCTAGGTGGCACAGATACG.

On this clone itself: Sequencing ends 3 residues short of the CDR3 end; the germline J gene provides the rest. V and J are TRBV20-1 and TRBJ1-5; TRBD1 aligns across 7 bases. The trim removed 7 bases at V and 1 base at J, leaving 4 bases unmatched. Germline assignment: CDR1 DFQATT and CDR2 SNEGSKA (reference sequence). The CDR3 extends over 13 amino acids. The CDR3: CSVQGLSNQPQHF. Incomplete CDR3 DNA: TGCAGTGTACAGGGGTTGAGCAATCAGCCC.

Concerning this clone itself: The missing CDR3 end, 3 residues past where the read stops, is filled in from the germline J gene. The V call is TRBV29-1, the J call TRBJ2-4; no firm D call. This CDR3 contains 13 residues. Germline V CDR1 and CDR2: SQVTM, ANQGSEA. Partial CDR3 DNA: TGCAGCGTTGAAAACGCGAATAACTATGGT. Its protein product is CSVENANNYG. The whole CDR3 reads CSVENANNYGQYF.

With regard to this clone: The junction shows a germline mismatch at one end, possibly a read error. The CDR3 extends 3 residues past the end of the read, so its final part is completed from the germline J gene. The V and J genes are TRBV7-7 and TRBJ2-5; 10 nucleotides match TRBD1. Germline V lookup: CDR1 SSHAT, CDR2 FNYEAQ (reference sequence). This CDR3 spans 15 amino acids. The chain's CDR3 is CASSLVGQGQETQYF. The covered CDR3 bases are TGTGCTAGCAGCTTAGTGGGACAGGGGCAAGAGACC.

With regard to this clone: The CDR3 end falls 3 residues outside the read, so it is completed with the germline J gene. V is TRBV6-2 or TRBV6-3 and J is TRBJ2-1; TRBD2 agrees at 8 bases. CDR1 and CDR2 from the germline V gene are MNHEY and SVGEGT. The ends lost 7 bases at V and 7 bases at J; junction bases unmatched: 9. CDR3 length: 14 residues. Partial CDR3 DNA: TGTGCCAGCACCCCGGGACTAGAGAGAAATGAG. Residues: CASTPGLERNE. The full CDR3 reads CASTPGLERNEQFF.

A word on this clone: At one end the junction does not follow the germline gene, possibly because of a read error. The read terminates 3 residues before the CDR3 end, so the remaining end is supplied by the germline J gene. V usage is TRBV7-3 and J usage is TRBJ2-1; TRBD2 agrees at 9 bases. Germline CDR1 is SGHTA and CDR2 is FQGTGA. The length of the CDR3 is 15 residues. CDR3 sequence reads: CSSSLTAGGYNEQFF. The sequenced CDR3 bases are TGTTCCAGCAGCTTAACAGCGGGGGGCTACAATGAG.

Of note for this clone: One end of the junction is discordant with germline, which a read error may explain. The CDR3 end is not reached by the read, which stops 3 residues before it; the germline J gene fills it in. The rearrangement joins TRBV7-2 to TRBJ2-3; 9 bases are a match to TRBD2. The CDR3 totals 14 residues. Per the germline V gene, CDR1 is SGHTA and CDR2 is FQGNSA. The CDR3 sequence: CASSLAGRTDTQYF. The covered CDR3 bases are TGTGCCAGCAGCCTAGCGGGGCGCACAGATACG.

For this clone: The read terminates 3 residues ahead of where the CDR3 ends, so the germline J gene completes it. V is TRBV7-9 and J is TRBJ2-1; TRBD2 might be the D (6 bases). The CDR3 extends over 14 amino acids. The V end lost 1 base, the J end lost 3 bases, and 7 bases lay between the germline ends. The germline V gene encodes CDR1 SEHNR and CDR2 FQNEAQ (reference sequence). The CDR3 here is CASSLGGNYNEQFF. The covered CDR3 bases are TGTGCCAGCAGCTTAGGCGGGAACTACAATGAG.

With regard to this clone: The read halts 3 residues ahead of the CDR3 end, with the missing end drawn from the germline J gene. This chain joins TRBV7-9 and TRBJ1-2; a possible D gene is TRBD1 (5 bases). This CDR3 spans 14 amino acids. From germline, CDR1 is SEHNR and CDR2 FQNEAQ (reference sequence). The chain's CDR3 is CASSLFSEGIDYTF. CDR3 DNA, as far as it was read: TGTGCCAGCAGCTTATTCTCGGAGGGGATCGAC.

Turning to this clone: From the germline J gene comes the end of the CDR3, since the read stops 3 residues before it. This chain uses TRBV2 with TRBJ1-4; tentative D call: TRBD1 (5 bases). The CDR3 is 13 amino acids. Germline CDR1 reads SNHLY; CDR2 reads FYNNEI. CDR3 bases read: TGTGCCAGCATTAGGGGCAGTAATTCACCA. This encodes CASIRGSNSP. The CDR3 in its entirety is CASIRGSNSPLFF.

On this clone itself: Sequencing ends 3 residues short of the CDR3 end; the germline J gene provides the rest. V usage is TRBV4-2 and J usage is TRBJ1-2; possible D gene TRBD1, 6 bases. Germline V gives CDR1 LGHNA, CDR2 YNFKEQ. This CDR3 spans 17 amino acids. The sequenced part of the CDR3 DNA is TGTGCCAGCAGCCGGAGCTTAATTCCCGGGACAATCTACGAC. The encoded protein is CASSRSLIPGTIYD. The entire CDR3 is CASSRSLIPGTIYDYTF.

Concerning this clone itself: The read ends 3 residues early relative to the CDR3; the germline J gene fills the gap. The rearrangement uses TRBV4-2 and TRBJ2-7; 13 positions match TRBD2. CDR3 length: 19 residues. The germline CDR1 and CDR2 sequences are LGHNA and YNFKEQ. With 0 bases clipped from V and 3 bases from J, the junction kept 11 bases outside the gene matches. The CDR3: CASSQEEAGLAGVFYEQYF. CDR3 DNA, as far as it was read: TGTGCCAGCAGCCAAGAGGAGGCAGGACTAGCGGGAGTCTTCTACGAG.

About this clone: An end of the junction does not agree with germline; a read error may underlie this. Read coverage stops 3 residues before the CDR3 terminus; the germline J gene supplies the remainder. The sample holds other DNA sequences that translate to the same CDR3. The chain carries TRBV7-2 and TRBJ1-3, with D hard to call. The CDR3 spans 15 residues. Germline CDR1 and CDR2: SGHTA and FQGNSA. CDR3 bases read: TGTGCCAGCAGCTTACGAGGGTCCTCTGGAAACACA. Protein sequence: CASSLRGSSGNT. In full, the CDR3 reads CASSLRGSSGNTIYF. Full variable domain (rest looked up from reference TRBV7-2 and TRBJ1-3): GAGVSQSPSNKVTEKGKDVELRCDPISGHTALYWYRQSLGQGLEFLIYFQGNSAPDKSGLPSDRFSAERTGGSVSTLTIQRTQQEDSAVYLCASSLRGSSGNTIYFGEGSWLTVV.

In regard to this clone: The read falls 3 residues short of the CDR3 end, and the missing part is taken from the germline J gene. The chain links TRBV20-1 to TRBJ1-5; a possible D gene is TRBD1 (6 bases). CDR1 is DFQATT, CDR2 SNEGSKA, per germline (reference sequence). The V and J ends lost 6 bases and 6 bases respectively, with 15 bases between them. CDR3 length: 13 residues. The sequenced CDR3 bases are TGCAGTGCATCATCAGGGGTGGGTCAGCCC. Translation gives CSASSGVGQP. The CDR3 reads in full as CSASSGVGQPQHF.

The sequenced CDR3 bases are TGTGCCAGCAGCGTAGGGGGCAGGGTAAACCAAGAGACC. Translating it yields CASSVGGRVNQET. The full CDR3 reads CASSVGGRVNQETQYF. This chain joins TRBV9 and TRBJ2-5; D perhaps matches TRBD1 (5 bases). The missing CDR3 end, 3 residues past where the read stops, is filled in from the germline J gene. The CDR3 runs 16 residues. The V end lost 0 bases, the J end lost 0 bases, and 12 bases lay between the germline ends. CDR1 SGDLS and CDR2 YYNGEE come from the germline V gene.

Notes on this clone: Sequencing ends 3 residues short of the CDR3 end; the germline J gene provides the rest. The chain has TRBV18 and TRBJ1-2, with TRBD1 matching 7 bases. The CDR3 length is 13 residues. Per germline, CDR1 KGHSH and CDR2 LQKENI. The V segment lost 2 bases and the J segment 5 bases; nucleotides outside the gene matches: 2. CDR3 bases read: TGTGCCAGCTCACCAGGGACAGAATATGGC. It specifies CASSPGTEYG. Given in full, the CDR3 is CASSPGTEYGYTF.

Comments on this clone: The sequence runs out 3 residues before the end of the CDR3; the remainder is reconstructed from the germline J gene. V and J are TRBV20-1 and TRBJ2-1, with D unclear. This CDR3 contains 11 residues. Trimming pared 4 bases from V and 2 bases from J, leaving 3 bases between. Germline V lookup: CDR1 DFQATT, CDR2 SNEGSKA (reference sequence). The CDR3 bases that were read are TGCAGTGCTACTACCTACAATGAG. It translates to CSATTYNE. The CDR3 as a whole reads CSATTYNEQFF.

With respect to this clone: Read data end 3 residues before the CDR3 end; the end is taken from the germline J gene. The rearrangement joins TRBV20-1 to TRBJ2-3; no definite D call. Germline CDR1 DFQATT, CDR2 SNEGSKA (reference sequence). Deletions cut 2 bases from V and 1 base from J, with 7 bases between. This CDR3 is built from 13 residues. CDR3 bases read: TGCAGTGCTAGATCTCCCGGCACAGATACG. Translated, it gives CSARSPGTDT. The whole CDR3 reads CSARSPGTDTQYF.

Partial CDR3 DNA: TGTGCCTGGCTCGGACAGGTCGGTCAGCCG. Its protein product is CAWLGQVGQP. The CDR3 in its entirety is CAWLGQVGQPQYF. J is TRBJ2-3 and V is TRBV30; 7 nucleotides align to TRBD1. The CDR3 extends 3 residues past the end of the read, so its final part is completed from the germline J gene. The CDR3 runs 13 residues. Per germline, CDR1 GTSNPN and CDR2 SVGIG (reference sequence).